The 10 T cell receptor beta chains presented below share a single source sample, sequenced in a study of sequential checkpoint blockade in melanoma. The protocol was immunoSEQ multiplex PCR, while the TCRdb copy is restricted to in-frame clones and leaves out a portion. The sample carries around 19,000 clones, about 26% recorded once. Treatment indicated: randomized to nivolumab then ipilimumab (arm A) or the reverse (arm B). The specimen was tumor tissue (inferred from file names), collected from a patient given nivolumab and ipilimumab in sequence. The receptors derive from a human donor with melanoma.

The chain has TRBV10-3 and TRBJ2-7; possibly TRBD1 for D (6 bases). This CDR3 is 12 amino acids long. CDR1 and CDR2 from the germline V gene are ENHRY and SYGVKD. With 10 bases removed from V and 3 bases from J, the gap between germline ends came to 13 bases. CDR3 sequence reads: CATQTGSYEQYF. As DNA, the CDR3 is TGTGCCACTCAGACAGGTAGCTACGAGCAGTACTTC.

V usage is TRBV23-1 and J usage is TRBJ2-3, with a weak D call TRBD1 (6 bases). TRBV23-1 counts as an open reading frame of uncertain function. The CDR3 loop spans 13 amino acids. V shed 6 bases and J shed 3 bases, with 10 bases lying between them. Written as DNA, the CDR3 is TGCGCCAGCAGCCAAACAGGGACAGATACGCAGTATTTT. This translates into CASSQTGTDTQYF.

This clone occurred many times. This chain joins TRBV11-3 and TRBJ2-5; weak D call: TRBD1 (6 bases). V gave up 1 base and J gave up 7 bases, with 16 bases separating them. CDR1 is SGHNT and CDR2 is YENEEA in the germline V gene. The CDR3 runs 15 residues. Written as DNA, the CDR3 is TGTGCCAGCAGCTTAGTGGTAGGCCAGGGGAGGACCCAGTACTTC. Translating gives CASSLVVGQGRTQYF. Combining the CDR3 with reference TRBV11-3 and TRBJ2-5 gives the whole variable domain EAGVVQSPRYKIIEKKQPVAFWCNPISGHNTLYWYLQNLGQGPELLIRYENEEAVDDSQLPKDRFSAERLKGVDSTLKIQPAELGDSAVYLCASSLVVGQGRTQYFGPGTRLLVL.

This clone was picked up a small number of times. J is TRBJ2-3 and V is TRBV6-8; weak D call: TRBD2 (6 bases). The CDR3 sequence is 14 residues long. Germline V gene sequence: CDR1 MNHGY, CDR2 SAAAGT. Deletions cut 2 bases from V and 5 bases from J, with 11 bases between. The CDR3 DNA sequence: TGTGCCAGCAGTTACCGGGACGGGGGAGATACGCAGTATTTT. This translates into CASSYRDGGDTQYF.

This clone has more than one count but fewer than ten. This chain uses TRBV9 with TRBJ2-7; 7 bases are a match to TRBD1. V shed 0 bases and J 3 bases; nucleotides not matched to a gene: 6. This CDR3 has 15 residues. The V gene's germline CDR1 is SGDLS and CDR2 YYNGEE. The CDR3 here is CASSVVGGSVYEQYF. The DNA of the CDR3 is TGTGCCAGCAGCGTAGTAGGGGGCTCGGTCTACGAGCAGTACTTC.

The chain joins TRBV12-5 to TRBJ1-4; a possible D gene is TRBD1 (5 bases). Germline loops: CDR1 LGHNT, CDR2 FRNRAP. The CDR3 runs 15 residues. Trimming shortened V by 6 bases and J by 12 bases, and 23 bases separated the two germline ends. This CDR3 reads CASGPGATGIGELFF. CDR3 sequence (DNA): TGTGCTAGTGGACCCGGGGCTACGGGAATTGGGGAACTGTTTTTT.

Many counts were recorded for this clone. The chain combines TRBV11-3 with TRBJ2-5; the D is unclear. Trimming pared 3 bases from V and 0 bases from J, leaving 8 bases between. CDR3 length: 14 amino acids. Germline V gene sequence: CDR1 SGHNT, CDR2 YENEEA. CDR3 amino acids: CASSFSTNQETQYF. The CDR3 bases are TGTGCCAGCAGCTTCTCAACAAACCAAGAGACCCAGTACTTC.

The chain recombines TRBV14 with TRBJ1-4, with D unresolved. There are 16 residues in the CDR3. Germline V lookup: CDR1 SGHDN, CDR2 FVKESK. V shed 2 bases and J shed 3 bases, with 13 bases lying between them. In DNA form, the CDR3 reads TGTGCCAGCAGCCAAACGGTGGGATTAGCTAATGAAAAACTGTTTTTT. Translation gives CASSQTVGLANEKLFF.

This clone came up many times. The V and J genes are TRBV6-8 and TRBJ2-7, with 14 positions matching TRBD2. Per the germline V gene, CDR1 is MNHGY and CDR2 is SAAAGT. Trimming took 0 bases from V and 3 from J; bases not matched to a gene: 1. The CDR3 spans 16 residues. This CDR3 reads CASSYSTSGGVYEQYF. The CDR3 DNA reads TGTGCCAGCAGTTACTCGACTAGCGGGGGGGTCTACGAGCAGTACTTC.

This clone was found a few times. V gene TRBV19 combines with J gene TRBJ1-1; no definite D call. The CDR3 extends over 13 amino acids. With 5 bases removed from V and 0 bases from J, the gap between germline ends came to 7 bases. Per the germline V gene, CDR1 is LNHDA and CDR2 is SQIVND (reference sequence). CDR3 DNA sequence: TGTGCCAGTAGTCTACAGATGAACACTGAAGCTTTCTTT. Translated, it gives CASSLQMNTEAFF. The full variable domain, rest sourced from reference TRBV19 and TRBJ1-1, is DGGITQSPKYLFRKEGQNVTLSCEQNLNHDAMYWYRQDPGQGLRLIYYSQIVNDFQKGDIAEGYSVSREKKESFPLTVTSAQKNPTAFYLCASSLQMNTEAFFGQGTRLTVV.